This T cell receptor beta chain was profiled in a study of blood T cells in healthy people across ages. This clonotype showed up many times. Its target is unknown. Study observations and caveats: Getting older went along with TCR beta diversity per million T cells dropping roughly linearly.

A second PCR, run for about 7 to 11 cycles, used a sample-barcoded 5' primer plus a J-beta primer mix. Via MiXCR, TCRdb re-called the 5' RACE reads, giving one row per CDR3 protein. The sample yields 1.5 million to 2 million distinct CDR3 sequences, 28% seen once. The trim removed 5 bases at V and 8 bases at J, leaving 5 bases unmatched. The length of the CDR3 is 12 residues. The chain couples TRBV12-3 or TRBV12-4 to TRBJ1-2; TRBD1 matches 7 bases. The specimen sequenced was blood. The origin of this receptor is a woman aged 25 to 39 in good health. The CDR3 here is CASSPRQGGYTF. In nucleotides, the CDR3 is TGTGCCAGCAGTCCAAGACAGGGCGGCTACACCTTC.